A single sample is the source of the 20 T cell receptor beta chains below, sequenced in a study of T-cell memory formation after mild COVID-19. TCRdb re-called the 5' RACE reads with MiXCR, one entry per CDR3 protein. This sample yields 200,000 to 250,000 distinct CDR3 sequences, of which 7.5% to 10% are seen a single time; approximately 3.3% belongs to the top ten. The sequencing input was PBMCs or a T cell subset sorted from them (not recorded which). These receptors were taken from a man between 18 and 29 years old who had mild COVID-19 (a few samples of this study predate the infection). Cell type and time point are not known.

This clonotype appeared many times. The V call is TRBV7-2, the J call TRBJ2-5, with 10 positions matching TRBD2. The CDR3 is 14 amino acids. The ends lost 5 bases at V and 2 bases at J; junction bases unmatched: 2. Germline CDR1 and CDR2: SGHTA and FQGNSA. In DNA form, the CDR3 reads TGTGCCAGCAGCGCGACTAGCGGGCAAGAGACCCAGTACTTC. Translated: CASSATSGQETQYF.

This chain joins TRBV7-6 and TRBJ2-3, with a possible D match to TRBD2 (5 bases). Trimming removed 5 bases from V and 6 bases from J, with 12 bases in between. The CDR3 totals 13 residues. Germline values: CDR1 SGHVS, CDR2 FNYEAQ. CDR3 in DNA: TGTGCCAGCAGCCCAGCGGAGTTTGATACGCAGTATTTT. Its translation: CASSPAEFDTQYF.

This clonotype was recorded at least ten times. The rearrangement links TRBV11-2 to TRBJ2-2, with unresolved D. The CDR3 covers 15 residues. Trimming shortened V by 0 bases and J by 0 bases, and 5 bases separated the two germline ends. Germline CDR1 SGHAT, CDR2 FQNNGV. CDR3 loop: CASSLDTANTGELFF. Written as DNA, the CDR3 is TGTGCCAGCAGCTTAGATACAGCGAACACCGGGGAGCTGTTTTTT.

The chain recombines TRBV7-3 with TRBJ2-3, with D possibly matching TRBD1 (5 bases). Germline V gene data show CDR1 as SGHTA and CDR2 as FQGTGA. Trimming took off 5 bases at V and 3 bases at J, with 18 bases between the two ends. There are 16 residues in the CDR3. In DNA, the CDR3 is TGTGCCAGCAGCCCCCGCCCCAGGGCTCTAACAGATACGCAGTATTTT. It translates to CASSPRPRALTDTQYF.

This clonotype was detected ten times or more. The V call is TRBV20-1, the J call TRBJ2-3, with D perhaps TRBD1 or TRBD2 (6 bases each). Between the trimmed V and J ends, which lost 2 bases and 3 bases, there was a span of 15 bases. This CDR3 has 15 amino acids. Per germline, CDR1 DFQATT and CDR2 SNEGSKA (reference sequence). CDR3 sequence (DNA): TGCAGTGCTAGAACCGGGGGCGTCGGTACAGATACGCAGTATTTT. The encoded protein is CSARTGGVGTDTQYF.

Many counts were recorded for this clonotype. J is TRBJ2-3 and V is TRBV24-1; D may correspond to TRBD1 or TRBD2 (6 bases each). The CDR3 is 12 residues long. Per the germline V gene, CDR1 is KGHDR and CDR2 is SFDVKD. Trimming took off 9 bases at V and 2 bases at J, with 8 bases between the two ends. CDR3 sequence reads: CATGGLTDTQYF. In DNA form, the CDR3 reads TGTGCCACCGGGGGGCTCACAGATACGCAGTATTTT.

V is TRBV20-1 and J is TRBJ1-6, with D hard to call. From germline, CDR1 is DFQATT and CDR2 SNEGSKA (reference sequence). V lost 2 bases, J lost 9 bases, and 8 bases lay in between. The CDR3 is 12 residues long. The CDR3 sequence: CSARSVGSPLHF. In DNA form, the CDR3 reads TGCAGTGCTAGAAGCGTAGGTTCACCCCTCCACTTT.

This clonotype appeared a few times. The V and J genes are TRBV7-9 and TRBJ2-7, with D unresolved. Trimming left V 0 bases short and J 2 bases short, with 8 bases between. Germline CDR1 is SEHNR and CDR2 is FQNEAQ (reference sequence). This CDR3 contains 14 residues. In nucleotides, the CDR3 is TGTGCCAGCAGCTTAGCCGCTAGACCCTACGAGCAGTACTTC. Encoded protein: CASSLAARPYEQYF. The whole variable domain, filled in from reference TRBV7-9 and TRBJ2-7, reads DTGVSQNPRHKITKRGQNVTFRCDPISEHNRLYWYRQTLGQGPEFLTYFQNEAQLEKSRLLSDRFSAERPKGSFSTLEIQRTEQGDSAMYLCASSLAARPYEQYFGPGTRLTVT.

This clonotype was found a few times. This chain joins TRBV6-5 and TRBJ1-2; D remains ambiguous. This CDR3 spans 14 amino acids. The germline CDR1 and CDR2 sequences are MNHEY and SVGAGI. V lost 1 base and J 7 bases, leaving 13 bases between the germline ends. CDR3 protein: CASSYLGKGRGYTF. In DNA, the CDR3 is TGTGCCAGCAGTTACTTGGGGAAGGGTCGTGGCTACACCTTC.

The chain joins TRBV18 to TRBJ2-3; TRBD2 is a possible D gene (5 bases). Trimming cost V 7 bases and J 3 bases, with 17 bases left between them. The CDR3 is 15 amino acids. CDR1 is KGHSH, CDR2 LQKENI, per germline. In DNA form, the CDR3 reads TGTGCCAGCTTCCCGACGAGGGAGAGAACAGATACGCAGTATTTT. This codes for CASFPTRERTDTQYF.

This clonotype came up a few times. The chain joins TRBV6-5 to TRBJ1-6; D might be TRBD1 (5 bases). The V gene lost 2 bases and the J gene lost 5 bases, with 10 bases spanning the gap. CDR1 MNHEY and CDR2 SVGAGI come from the germline V gene. CDR3 size: 15 residues. The CDR3 nucleotides are TGTGCCAGCAGTTACCGGGGAGGGGATAATTCACCCCTCCACTTT. Its protein is CASSYRGGDNSPLHF.

This chain uses TRBV6-2 or TRBV6-3 with TRBJ1-5; D uncertain. V gave up 7 bases and J gave up 1 base, with 8 bases separating them. In germline, CDR1 is MNHEY, CDR2 SVGEGT. This CDR3 comprises 13 residues. As DNA, the CDR3 is TGTGCCAGCAAAAGAAGCAGCAATCAGCCCCAGCATTTT. Encoded protein: CASKRSSNQPQHF.

This clonotype was counted at least ten times. The V and J genes are TRBV5-1 and TRBJ2-5; D could derive from TRBD1 or TRBD2 (6 bases each). Germline lookup yields CDR1 SGHRS and CDR2 YFSETQ. This CDR3 has 14 amino acids. Between the trimmed V and J ends, which lost 4 bases and 1 base, there was a span of 11 bases. The CDR3 reads CASSPGGGQETQYF. CDR3 nucleotide sequence: TGCGCCAGCAGCCCAGGAGGGGGCCAAGAGACCCAGTACTTC.

This clonotype has a handful of counts. The chain joins TRBV5-1 to TRBJ2-3; the D gene could be TRBD1 or TRBD2 (5 bases each). The CDR3 covers 16 residues. Trimming left V 7 bases short and J 0 bases short, with 18 bases between. The germline gives CDR1 SGHRS, CDR2 YFSETQ. As DNA, the CDR3 is TGCGCCAGCCGGTTATTTGGGACGGGGAGCACAGATACGCAGTATTTT. Residues: CASRLFGTGSTDTQYF. The variable domain in full, completed from reference TRBV5-1 and TRBJ2-3, reads KAGVTQTPRYLIKTRGQQVTLSCSPISGHRSVSWYQQTPGQGLQFLFEYFSETQRNKGNFPGRFSGRQFSNSRSEMNVSTLELGDSALYLCASRLFGTGSTDTQYFGPGTRLTVL.

This sequence joins TRBV5-1 and TRBJ2-5, with TRBD1 identical over 9 bases. This CDR3 has 15 residues. Per germline, CDR1 SGHRS and CDR2 YFSETQ. V dropped 3 bases and J dropped 5; count of bases not matched to a gene: 8. The CDR3 DNA is TGCGCCAGCAGCTCACAAACAGGGGGCACGGAGACCCAGTACTTC. Translating it yields CASSSQTGGTETQYF.

The chain recombines TRBV12-3 or TRBV12-4 with TRBJ1-6, with 8 positions matching TRBD1. The CDR3 has 15 residues. After removal of 2 bases from V and 9 bases from J, the junction contained 6 bases not matched to a gene. The CDR3 DNA follows: TGTGCCAGCAGTTTAAGGACAGGGATAGGTTCACCCCTCCACTTT. Its translation: CASSLRTGIGSPLHF.

V and J are TRBV7-9 and TRBJ2-3, with D perhaps matching TRBD1 or TRBD2 (6 bases each). The V gene lost 5 bases and the J gene lost 3 bases, with 18 bases spanning the gap. Germline V gives CDR1 SEHNR, CDR2 FQNEAQ (reference sequence). This CDR3 has 16 amino acids. The CDR3 region has the DNA TGTGCCAGCAGCGCTCCTTTAGGGGGGAGGACAGATACGCAGTATTTT. It translates to CASSAPLGGRTDTQYF.

This clonotype was seen more than once but under ten times. V usage is TRBV2 and J usage is TRBJ1-5; a possible D gene is TRBD1 (5 bases). There are 14 residues in the CDR3. Trimming shortened V by 7 bases and J by 1 base, and 11 bases separated the two germline ends. The germline V gene encodes CDR1 SNHLY and CDR2 FYNNEI. CDR3 coding DNA: TGTGCCAGCAAAGAAGGGGAGAGCAATCAGCCCCAGCATTTT. This sequence encodes CASKEGESNQPQHF.

J is TRBJ1-2 and V is TRBV7-9; 8 bases map to TRBD1. V lost 5 bases, J lost 8 bases, and 10 bases stayed unmatched. The germline V gene has CDR1 SEHNR and CDR2 FQNEAQ (reference sequence). The length of the CDR3 is 14 residues. The CDR3 region has the DNA TGTGCCAGCAGCCAGACAGGGGTCCTATGGGGCTACACCTTC. Its protein is CASSQTGVLWGYTF.

This clonotype showed up just a few times. The rearrangement uses TRBV10-3 and TRBJ2-7; a possible D gene is TRBD1 (5 bases). The germline V gene has CDR1 ENHRY and CDR2 SYGVKD. With 2 bases removed from V and 5 bases from J, the gap between germline ends came to 10 bases. CDR3 length: 13 amino acids. The CDR3 is CAISEAGFDEQYF. In DNA form, the CDR3 reads TGTGCCATCAGTGAGGCAGGGTTCGACGAGCAGTACTTC.